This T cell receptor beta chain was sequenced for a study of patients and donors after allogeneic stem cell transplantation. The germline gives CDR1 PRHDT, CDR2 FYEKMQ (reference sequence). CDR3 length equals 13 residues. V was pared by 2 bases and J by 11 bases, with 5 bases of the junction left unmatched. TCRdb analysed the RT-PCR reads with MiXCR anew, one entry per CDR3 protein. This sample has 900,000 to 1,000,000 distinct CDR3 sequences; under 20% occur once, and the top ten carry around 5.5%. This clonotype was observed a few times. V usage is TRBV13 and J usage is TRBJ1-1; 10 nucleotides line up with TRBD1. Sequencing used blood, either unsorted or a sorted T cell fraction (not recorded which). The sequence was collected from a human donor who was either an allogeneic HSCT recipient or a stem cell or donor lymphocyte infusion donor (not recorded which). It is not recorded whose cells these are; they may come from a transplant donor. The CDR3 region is CASSLRQGARAFF. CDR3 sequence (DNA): TGTGCCAGCAGCTTACGACAGGGGGCTAGGGCTTTCTTT.